This T cell receptor (beta chain) was identified in a study of T-cell reconstitution after alpha-beta-depleted transplantation in children. Preparation of the TCRbeta library used unique molecular identifiers. From the PCR reads, TCRdb called clonotypes with MiXCR, one entry per CDR3 protein. The table shows 450,000 to 700,000 distinct CDR3 sequences, with roughly 30% occurring only once. Comment on this clonotype: Its antigen is undetermined.

Overall study findings and caveats: At the one-year point after transplant, T-cell counts and TCRbeta diversity were found to come mostly from T cells that had been newly produced.

The length of the CDR3 is 14 residues. The V gene end was trimmed by 2 bases and the J gene end by 4 bases; junction bases not matched to a gene: 2. The germline V gene encodes CDR1 SGHRS and CDR2 YFSETQ. This clonotype was obtained from a boy in the first two years of life with Wiskott-Aldrich syndrome, due to receive a stem cell transplant. This chain connects TRBV5-1 to TRBJ2-1; TRBD2 aligns across 8 bases. Sequenced material: PBMCs, taken before TCRalphabeta/CD19-depleted stem cell transplant. The CDR3 is CASSFGGEYNEQFF. In DNA form, the CDR3 reads TGCGCCAGCAGCTTCGGGGGGGAATACAATGAGCAGTTCTTC. Looking up the rest from reference TRBV5-1 and TRBJ2-1 gives the full variable domain: KAGVTQTPRYLIKTRGQQVTLSCSPISGHRSVSWYQQTPGQGLQFLFEYFSETQRNKGNFPGRFSGRQFSNSRSEMNVSTLELGDSALYLCASSFGGEYNEQFFGPGTRLTVL.